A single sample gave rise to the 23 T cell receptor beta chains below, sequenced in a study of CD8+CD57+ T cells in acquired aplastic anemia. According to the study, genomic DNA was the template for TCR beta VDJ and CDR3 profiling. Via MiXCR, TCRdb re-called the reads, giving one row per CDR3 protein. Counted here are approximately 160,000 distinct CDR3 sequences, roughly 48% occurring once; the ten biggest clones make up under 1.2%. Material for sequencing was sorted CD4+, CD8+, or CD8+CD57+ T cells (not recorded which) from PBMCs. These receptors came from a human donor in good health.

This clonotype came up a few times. The CDR3 sequence is CASSPFQGNKAGANVLTF. CDR3 nucleotides: TGTGCCAGCTCACCCTTCCAGGGAAATAAGGCTGGGGCCAACGTCCTGACTTTC. The J gene is TRBJ2-6, the V gene TRBV18, with D possibly being TRBD1 (5 bases). The CDR3 covers 18 residues. Per germline, CDR1 KGHSH and CDR2 LQKENI. V was cut by 3 bases and J by 2 bases, with 17 bases left in between.

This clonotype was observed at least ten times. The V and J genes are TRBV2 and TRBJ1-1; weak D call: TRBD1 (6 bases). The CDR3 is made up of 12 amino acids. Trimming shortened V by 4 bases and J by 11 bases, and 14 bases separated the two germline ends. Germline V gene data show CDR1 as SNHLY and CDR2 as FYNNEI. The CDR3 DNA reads TGTGCCAGCAGTGCTACAGGGTTGGATGCTTTCTTT. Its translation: CASSATGLDAFF.

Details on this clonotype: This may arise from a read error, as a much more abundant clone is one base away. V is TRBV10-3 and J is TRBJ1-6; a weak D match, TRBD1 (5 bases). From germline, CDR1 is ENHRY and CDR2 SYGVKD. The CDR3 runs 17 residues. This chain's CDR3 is CAVSDYGRPLDNSPPHF. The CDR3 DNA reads TGTGCCGTCAGTGATTATGGGAGACCTCTGGACAATTCACCCCCCCACTTT.

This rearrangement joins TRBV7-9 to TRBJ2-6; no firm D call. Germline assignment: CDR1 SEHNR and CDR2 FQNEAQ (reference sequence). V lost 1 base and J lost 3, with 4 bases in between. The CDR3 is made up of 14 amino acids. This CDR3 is CASSLGGGANVLTF. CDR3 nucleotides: TGTGCCAGCAGCTTAGGGGGTGGGGCCAACGTCCTGACTTTC.

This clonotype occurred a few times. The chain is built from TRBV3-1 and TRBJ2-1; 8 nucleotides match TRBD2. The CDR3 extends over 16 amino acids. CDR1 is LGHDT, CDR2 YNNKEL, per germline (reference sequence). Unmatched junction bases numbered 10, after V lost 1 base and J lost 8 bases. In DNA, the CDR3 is TGTGCCAGCAGCCAAGTAGCGGGGACAACATCTTATGAGCAGTTCTTC. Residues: CASSQVAGTTSYEQFF.

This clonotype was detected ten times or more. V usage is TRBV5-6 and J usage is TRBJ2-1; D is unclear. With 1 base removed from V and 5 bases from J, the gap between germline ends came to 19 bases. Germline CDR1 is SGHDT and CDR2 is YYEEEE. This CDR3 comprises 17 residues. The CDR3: CASSLRFYGPANNEQFF. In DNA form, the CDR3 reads TGTGCCAGCAGCTTGAGGTTTTATGGGCCCGCTAACAATGAGCAGTTCTTC.

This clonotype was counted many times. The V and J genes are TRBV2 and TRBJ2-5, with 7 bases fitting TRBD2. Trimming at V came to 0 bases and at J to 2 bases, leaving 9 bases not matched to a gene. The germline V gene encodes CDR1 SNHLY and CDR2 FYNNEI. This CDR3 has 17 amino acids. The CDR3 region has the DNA TGTGCCAGCAGTGAAGCCGTAGGACTAGGCGGTCAAGAGACCCAGTACTTC. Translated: CASSEAVGLGGQETQYF. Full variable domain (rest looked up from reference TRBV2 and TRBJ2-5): EPEVTQTPSHQVTQMGQEVILRCVPISNHLYFYWYRQILGQKVEFLVSFYNNEISEKSEIFDDQFSVERPDGSNFTLKIRSTKLEDSAMYFCASSEAVGLGGQETQYFGPGTRLLVL.

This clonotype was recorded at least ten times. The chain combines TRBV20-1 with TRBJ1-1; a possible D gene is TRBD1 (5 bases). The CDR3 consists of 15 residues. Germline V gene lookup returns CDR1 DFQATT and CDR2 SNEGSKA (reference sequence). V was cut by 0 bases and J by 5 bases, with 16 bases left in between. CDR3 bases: TGCAGTGCTAGAGAGTCTATAGGGGCCCGAACTGAAGCTTTCTTT. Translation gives CSARESIGARTEAFF.

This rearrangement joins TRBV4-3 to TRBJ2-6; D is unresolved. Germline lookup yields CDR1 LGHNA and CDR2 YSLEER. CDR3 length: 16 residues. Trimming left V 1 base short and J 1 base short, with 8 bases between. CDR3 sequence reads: CASSQVLGSGANVLTF. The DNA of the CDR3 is TGCGCCAGCAGCCAAGTGTTGGGTTCTGGGGCCAACGTCCTGACTTTC.

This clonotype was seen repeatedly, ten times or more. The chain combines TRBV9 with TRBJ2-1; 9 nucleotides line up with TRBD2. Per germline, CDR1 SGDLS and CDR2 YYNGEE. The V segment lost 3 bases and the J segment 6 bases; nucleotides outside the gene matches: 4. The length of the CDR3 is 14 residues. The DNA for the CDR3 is TGTGCCAGCAGCGCGGGACTAGCCCTCAATGAGCAGTTCTTC. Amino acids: CASSAGLALNEQFF.

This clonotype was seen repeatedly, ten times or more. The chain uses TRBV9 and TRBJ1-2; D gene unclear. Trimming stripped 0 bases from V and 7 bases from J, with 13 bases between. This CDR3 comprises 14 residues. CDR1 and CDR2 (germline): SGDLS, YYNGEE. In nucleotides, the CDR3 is TGTGCCAGCAGCGTAGTACCGGGAGGAGGTGGCTACACCTTC. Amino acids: CASSVVPGGGGYTF.

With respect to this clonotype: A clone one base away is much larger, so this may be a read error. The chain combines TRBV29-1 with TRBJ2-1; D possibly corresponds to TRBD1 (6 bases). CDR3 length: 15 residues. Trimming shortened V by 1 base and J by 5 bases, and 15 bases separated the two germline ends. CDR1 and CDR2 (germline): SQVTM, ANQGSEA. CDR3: CSVEGGQGIHNEQFF. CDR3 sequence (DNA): TGCAGCGTTGAAGGAGGGCAGGGGATCCACAATGAGCAGTTCTTC.

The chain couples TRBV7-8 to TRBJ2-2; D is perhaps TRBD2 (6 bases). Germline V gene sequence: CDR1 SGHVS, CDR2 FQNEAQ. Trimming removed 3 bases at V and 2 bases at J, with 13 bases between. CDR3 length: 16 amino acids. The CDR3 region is CASSLMGGPNTGELFF. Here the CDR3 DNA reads TGTGCCAGCAGCTTGATGGGGGGTCCCAACACCGGGGAGCTGTTTTTT.

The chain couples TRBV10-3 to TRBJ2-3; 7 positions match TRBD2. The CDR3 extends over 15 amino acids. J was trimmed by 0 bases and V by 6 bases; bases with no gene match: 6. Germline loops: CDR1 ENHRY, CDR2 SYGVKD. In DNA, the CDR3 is TGTGCCATCAGGGGTACTAGCGTCAGCACAGATACGCAGTATTTT. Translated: CAIRGTSVSTDTQYF.

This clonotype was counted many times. This chain's CDR3 is CASSGGQTISDTQYF. The CDR3 bases are TGTGCCAGCAGCGGGGGACAGACGATTTCAGATACGCAGTATTTT. The chain recombines TRBV9 with TRBJ2-3; the match to TRBD1 covers 7 bases. Germline trimming cut 3 bases from V and 4 bases from J; bases unmatched to any gene: 8. This CDR3 contains 15 residues. Per germline, CDR1 SGDLS and CDR2 YYNGEE.

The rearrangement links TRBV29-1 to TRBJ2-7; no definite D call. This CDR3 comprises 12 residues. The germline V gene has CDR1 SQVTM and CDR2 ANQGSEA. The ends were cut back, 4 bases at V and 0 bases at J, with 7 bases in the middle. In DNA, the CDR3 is TGCAGCGTTGGAGCCAACTCCTACGAGCAGTACTTC. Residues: CSVGANSYEQYF.

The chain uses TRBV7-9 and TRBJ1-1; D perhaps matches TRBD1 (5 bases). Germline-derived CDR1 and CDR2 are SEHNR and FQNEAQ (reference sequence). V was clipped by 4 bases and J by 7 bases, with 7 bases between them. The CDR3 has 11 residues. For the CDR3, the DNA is TGTGCCAGCAGCTCTAGGGGTGAAGCTTTCTTT. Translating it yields CASSSRGEAFF.

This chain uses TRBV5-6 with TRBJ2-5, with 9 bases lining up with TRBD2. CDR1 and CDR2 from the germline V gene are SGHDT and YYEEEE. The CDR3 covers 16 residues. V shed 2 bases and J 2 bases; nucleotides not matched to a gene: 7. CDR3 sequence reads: CASSLRGLAGQETQYF. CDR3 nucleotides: TGTGCCAGCAGCTTAAGAGGTCTAGCGGGGCAAGAGACCCAGTACTTC.

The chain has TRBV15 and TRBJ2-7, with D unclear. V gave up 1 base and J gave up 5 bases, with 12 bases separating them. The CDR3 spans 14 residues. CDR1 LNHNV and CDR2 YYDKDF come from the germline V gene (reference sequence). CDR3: CATSRARLVDEQYF. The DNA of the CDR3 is TGTGCCACCAGCAGAGCTAGACTTGTCGACGAGCAGTACTTC.

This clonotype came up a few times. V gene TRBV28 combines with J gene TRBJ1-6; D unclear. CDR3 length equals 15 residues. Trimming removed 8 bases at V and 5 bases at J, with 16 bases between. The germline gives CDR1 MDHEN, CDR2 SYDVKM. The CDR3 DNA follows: TGTGCCAGCTGTCCCTCCGTAGTAGATAATTCACCCCTCCACTTT. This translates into CASCPSVVDNSPLHF.

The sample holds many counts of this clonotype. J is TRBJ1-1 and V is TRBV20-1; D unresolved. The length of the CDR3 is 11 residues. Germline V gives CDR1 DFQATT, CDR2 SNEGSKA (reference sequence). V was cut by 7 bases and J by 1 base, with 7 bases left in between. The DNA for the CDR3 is TGCAGTGGCGGGAAGAACACTGAAGCTTTCTTT. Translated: CSGGKNTEAFF.

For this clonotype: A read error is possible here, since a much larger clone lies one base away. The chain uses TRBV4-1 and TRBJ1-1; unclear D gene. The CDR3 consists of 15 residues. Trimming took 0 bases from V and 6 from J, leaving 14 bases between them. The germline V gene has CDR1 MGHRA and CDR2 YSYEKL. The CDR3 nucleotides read TGCGCCAGCAGCCAAGAGGAACAGTCAAGGGCTGAAGCTTTCTTT. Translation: CASSQEEQSRAEAFF.

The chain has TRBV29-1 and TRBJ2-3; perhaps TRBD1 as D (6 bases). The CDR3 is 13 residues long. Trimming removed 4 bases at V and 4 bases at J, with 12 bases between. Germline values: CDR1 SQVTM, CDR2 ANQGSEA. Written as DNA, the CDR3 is TGCAGCGTTGGAGGGGGTGGGCCAGATACGCAGTATTTT. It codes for CSVGGGGPDTQYF.